These 19 T cell receptor beta chains came from one sample sequenced in a study of cytomegalovirus exposure and HLA in healthy donors. Both 60 Vbeta primers and 13 Jbeta primers went into the PCR. Assay: immunoSEQ multiplex PCR; the TCRdb copy retains only in-frame clones and omits some. This table holds about 200,000 clones, more than 75% found once. Sequencing used PBMCs. The receptor set was obtained from a male donor in good health and CMV-seropositive.

This clone occurred once. The chain combines TRBV29-1 with TRBJ2-5, with D possibly matching TRBD2 (6 bases). This CDR3 region has 17 residues. The germline V and J ends were trimmed by 3 bases and 0 bases, with 20 bases remaining between them. Germline values: CDR1 SQVTM, CDR2 ANQGSEA. This CDR3 is CSVDFRSGGMYQETQYF. Written as DNA, the CDR3 is TGCAGCGTTGATTTTAGGTCGGGCGGGATGTACCAAGAGACCCAGTACTTC.

There are a few counts of this clone. The gene calls are TRBV9 and TRBJ2-1; 8 bases are a match to TRBD2. The junction had 3 bases not matched to a gene; V was cut back by 3 bases and J by 1 base. The CDR3 runs to 15 residues. Looked up from germline, CDR1 is SGDLS and CDR2 is YYNGEE. The CDR3 DNA follows: TGTGCCAGCAGCGATCTAGCGGGTTCCTACAATGAGCAGTTCTTC. This sequence encodes CASSDLAGSYNEQFF. Based on the CDR3 plus reference TRBV9 and TRBJ2-1, the full variable domain is DSGVTQTPKHLITATGQRVTLRCSPRSGDLSVYWYQQSLDQGLQFLIQYYNGEERAKGNILERFSAQQFPDLHSELNLSSLELGDSALYFCASSDLAGSYNEQFFGPGTRLTVL.

The chain employs TRBV10-3 and TRBJ2-7; a possible D gene is TRBD2 (5 bases). Germline assignment: CDR1 ENHRY and CDR2 SYGVKD. The CDR3 spans 13 residues. Trimming stripped 4 bases from V and 5 bases from J, with 12 bases between. CDR3 sequence reads: CAISVGRVHEQYF. The CDR3 DNA reads as TGTGCCATCAGTGTAGGGCGGGTCCACGAGCAGTACTTC.

The chain joins TRBV4-3 to TRBJ2-1, with 9 nucleotides matching TRBD1. V lost 6 bases to trimming and J lost 2 bases; unmatched junction nucleotides: 8. The CDR3 runs to 16 residues. Germline V lookup: CDR1 LGHNA, CDR2 YSLEER. The CDR3 DNA reads as TGCGCCAGCAGTAACATAAACAGGGGGCCCTACAATGAGCAGTTCTTC. As protein: CASSNINRGPYNEQFF.

This chain uses TRBV2 with TRBJ2-5; the match to TRBD2 covers 7 bases. This CDR3 contains 14 residues. CDR1 is SNHLY and CDR2 is FYNNEI in the germline V gene. V lost 6 bases to trimming and J lost 5 bases; unmatched junction nucleotides: 9. CDR3 residues: CASSGRQRHETQYF. In DNA form, the CDR3 reads TGTGCCAGCAGCGGGAGGCAGAGGCACGAGACCCAGTACTTC.

The genes are TRBV15 and TRBJ1-4; 7 nucleotides agree with TRBD1. The CDR3 contains 16 residues. Germline V gives CDR1 LNHNV, CDR2 YYDKDF (reference sequence). V gave up 1 base and J gave up 7 bases; unmatched junction bases: 9. CDR3 sequence: CATSRVNRGGSEKLFF. The CDR3 DNA sequence: TGTGCCACCAGCAGAGTAAACAGGGGCGGAAGTGAAAAACTGTTTTTT.

This clone has only a few counts. The V gene is TRBV10-1, the J gene TRBJ1-4; TRBD1 aligns across 10 bases. The CDR3 is made up of 17 amino acids. Germline V gives CDR1 WNHNN, CDR2 SYGVQD (reference sequence). Trimming took 10 bases from V and 5 from J; bases not matched to a gene: 16. CDR3 region: CATAGGQGFQGNEKLFF. The CDR3, as DNA: TGCGCCACTGCCGGGGGACAGGGGTTCCAAGGGAATGAAAAACTGTTTTTT.

The chain recombines TRBV28 with TRBJ1-5, with a weak D call TRBD1 (6 bases). This CDR3 has 13 amino acids. Trimming shortened V by 6 bases and J by 2 bases, and 8 bases separated the two germline ends. Germline lookup yields CDR1 MDHEN and CDR2 SYDVKM. The CDR3 protein is CASRRQGNQPQHF. CDR3 nucleotides: TGTGCCAGCAGAAGACAGGGCAATCAGCCCCAGCATTTT.

The chain couples TRBV4-1 to TRBJ1-2, with TRBD1 identical over 7 bases. The J segment lost 6 bases and the V segment lost 4 bases, leaving 5 bases of the junction unmatched. CDR1 and CDR2 from the germline V gene are MGHRA and YSYEKL. This CDR3 is built from 13 residues. The CDR3 DNA sequence: TGCGCCAGCAGCCGCCGGGACAGTGATGGCTACACCTTC. The encoded protein is CASSRRDSDGYTF.

The rearrangement uses TRBV11-1 and TRBJ2-5; maybe TRBD2 (6 bases). In germline, CDR1 is SGHAT, CDR2 FQDESV (reference sequence). The ends were cut back, 5 bases at V and 4 bases at J, with 14 bases in the middle. The CDR3 contains 14 residues. The CDR3 spells CASSGTVVRETQYF. The CDR3 nucleotides read TGTGCCAGCAGCGGGACTGTCGTCCGAGAGACCCAGTACTTC.

This clone was counted only a few times. The rearrangement uses TRBV9 and TRBJ1-1; D gene uncertain. The length of the CDR3 is 13 residues. Germline V lookup: CDR1 SGDLS, CDR2 YYNGEE. The V and J ends lost 2 bases and 1 base respectively, with 6 bases between them. The CDR3 DNA is TGTGCCAGCAGCGTTGGCCCGAACACTGAAGCTTTCTTT. It codes for CASSVGPNTEAFF.

The chain is built from TRBV23-1 and TRBJ2-5; a weak D match, TRBD1 (6 bases). TRBV23-1 is designated an ORF whose function remains uncertain. The V gene lost 11 bases and the J gene lost 9 bases, with 28 bases spanning the gap. The CDR3 is 15 residues long. CDR3 bases: TGCGCCGCAGGCCACCCCGGGACACCCTTCGGGGCCCAGTACTTC. This translates into CAAGHPGTPFGAQYF.

This sequence joins TRBV9 and TRBJ2-2; perhaps TRBD2 as D (6 bases). Looked up from germline, CDR1 is SGDLS and CDR2 is YYNGEE. Trimming removed 0 bases at V and 5 bases at J, with 11 bases between. The CDR3 consists of 15 residues. DNA for the CDR3: TGTGCCAGCAGCGTAGCCGGGAGCAGGACCGGGGAGCTGTTTTTT. This codes for CASSVAGSRTGELFF.

The chain uses TRBV10-2 and TRBJ2-2, with 7 positions matching TRBD2. The V segment lost 6 bases and the J segment 4 bases; nucleotides outside the gene matches: 5. The CDR3 extends over 14 amino acids. CDR1 WSHSY and CDR2 SAAADI come from the germline V gene. The CDR3 DNA reads as TGCGCCAGCAGAAGCGGGATCGTCACCGGGGAGCTGTTTTTT. Its translation: CASRSGIVTGELFF.

This sequence joins TRBV6-1 and TRBJ2-7, with D perhaps matching TRBD1 (6 bases). Germline V lookup: CDR1 MNHNS, CDR2 SASEGT. The CDR3 extends over 14 amino acids. Trimming left V 4 bases short and J 4 bases short, with 14 bases between. CDR3 sequence (DNA): TGTGCCAGCAGTGGCTACAGGGATATGTACGAGCAGTACTTC. This gives the protein CASSGYRDMYEQYF.

The chain carries TRBV7-2 and TRBJ2-7; 8 positions agree with TRBD2. The CDR3 runs 16 residues. The V gene's germline CDR1 is SGHTA and CDR2 FQGNSA. V trimming: 4 bases; J trimming: 1 base; junction bases outside the gene matches: 9. The CDR3 nucleotides read TGTGCCAGCAGCTCTCTCGCGGGGGGCACGTCCTACGAGCAGTACTTC. Its protein product is CASSSLAGGTSYEQYF.

The rearrangement links TRBV29-1 to TRBJ2-2; perhaps TRBD1 as D (6 bases). Trimming removed 6 bases from V and 1 base from J, with 6 bases in between. CDR1 and CDR2 from the germline V gene are SQVTM and ANQGSEA. The CDR3 is 12 residues long. CDR3 protein: CSVGQNTGELFF. Here the CDR3 DNA reads TGCAGCGTGGGACAGAACACCGGGGAGCTGTTTTTT.

The chain has TRBV19 and TRBJ1-5, with a weak D call TRBD1 (5 bases). This CDR3 region has 15 residues. Deletions cut 1 base from V and 0 bases from J, with 7 bases between. Germline CDR1 reads LNHDA; CDR2 reads SQIVND (reference sequence). The CDR3 sequence is CASSIAGHSNQPQHF. Written as DNA, the CDR3 is TGTGCCAGTAGTATAGCAGGACATAGCAATCAGCCCCAGCATTTT.

The J gene is TRBJ2-5, the V gene TRBV5-8; 10 bases line up with TRBD1. The CDR3 covers 16 residues. Trimming cost V 1 base and J 6 bases; bases outside gene matches: 9. CDR1 SGHTS and CDR2 YDEGEE come from the germline V gene. The CDR3 DNA is TGTGCCAGCAGCTTGACGGGACAGGGGTCGATAAAGACCCAGTACTTC. Protein sequence: CASSLTGQGSIKTQYF.